This T cell receptor (beta chain) was identified in a study of blood T cell repertoires in COVID-19 (dated by TCRdb to the early 2020s). Concerning the study at large: The collaborator samples originated in the United States, Italy and Spain and spanned the acute and convalescent phases of COVID-19. The repertoires were made available in a free public database intended to serve as a resource for research on the immune response to SARS-CoV-2. Deeply sampled blood TCRbeta repertoires from subjects exposed to, actively infected with, or recovered from COVID-19 were included in the dataset. The material from the prospective study consisted of cDNA or gDNA derived from T cells, B-cell-depleted T cells, or PBMCs. Where available, HLA class I and class II types were taken from metadata supplied by the sample provider and were not determined by assay-based typing. Nearly every sample came with metadata listing a de-identified subject ID, COVID-19 status, age in years and sex. The samples were drawn from the first 160 participants of the ongoing ImmuneRACE study and from some 1,300 subjects provided by 6 global collaborators. What the authors observed across the whole study: Clinical and demographic metadata were provided uncurated, with the amount varying by source and participant.

On this clone itself: No cognate antigen has been identified for it. It has no much larger one-base neighbor in the sample; base qualities were not kept.

In Seattle, one collaborating source enrolled patients while the infection was active and tracked those patients longitudinally over the course of disease. Collaborating institutions collected whole blood in K2EDTA tubes following their own protocols. Collaborator samples were shipped for TCRbeta analysis as frozen whole blood, isolated PBMCs, or DNA extracted from either sample type. TCRbeta CDR3 regions were amplified from genomic DNA by means of the immunoSEQ Assay, a bias-controlled multiplex PCR. From the authors' description of their analysis: The number of nucleated cells in each sample was estimated by amplification of reference gene primers within the assay. To quantify the absolute abundance of each unique TCRbeta CDR3 rearrangement, sequence reads were collapsed and filtered. Productive Simpson clonality was computed per sample as the square root of Simpson's diversity index over productive rearrangements. TCRdb re-hosts the immuneACCESS table, in-frame sequences only. Its copies lack some clones; in the studies checked, an unresolved V gene accounts for under half of them, and the cause for the rest is not known. V and J calls and clone size are given by that table; D and trimming were obtained from the DNA. The sample records about 180,000 clones, about 81% of which are singletons. 10% to 15% of the sample goes to the ten largest clones.

V was cut back by 2 bases and J by 4 bases, leaving a gap of 6 bases between them. Taken from the germline V gene, the CDR1 and CDR2 loops are MNHNS and SASEGT. From the cysteine through the phenylalanine, the CDR3 covers 13 amino acids. Only the CDR3 portion is preserved as DNA: 39 bases, with reading frame beginning at the first base. The chain employs TRBV6-1 and TRBJ2-1; TRBD2 is possibly the D segment (6 matching bases). This TCR was recovered from a woman aged 80 or older with COVID-19, enrolled during active disease. What was sequenced was peripheral blood. The DNA sequence is as follows: TGTGCCAGCAGTGAACGGGAGTACAATGAGCAGTTCTTC. Its translation is CASSEREYNEQFF.